This is a list of T cell receptor beta chains from one sample in a study of T cell repertoires in cytomegalovirus infection. Each CDR3 protein is one row after TCRdb ran MiXCR on the reads. Among about 740,000 distinct CDR3 sequences listed, roughly a third were seen once. The sample taken for sequencing was PBMCs. The receptors stem from a human donor in good health (CMV status not recorded). Some clones in this sample may be carry-over from other donors' samples. Both conserved end residues are part of each CDR3. D genes are given only for firm matches. Size is omitted from some rows. Given values are once, few, many or a class for expanded clones.

few	TRBV6-6	TRBD2	TRBJ2-7	CASSYSWTSSYDEQYF	TGTGCCAGCAGTTACTCGTGGACTAGTTCTTACGACGAGCAGTACTTC
.	TRBV7-9	.	TRBJ2-3	CASSPAGGTDTKYF	TGTGCCAGCAGCCCTGCGGGCGGCACAGATACGAAGTATTTT
.	TRBV12-3/TRBV12-4	.	TRBJ1-5	CASRGGQFSNQPQHF	TGTGCCAGCAGGGGGGGGCAGTTTAGCAATCAGCCCCAGCATTTT
.	TRBV7-3	TRBD1	TRBJ2-1	CASSMTGGPYNEQFF	TGTGCCAGCAGCATGACAGGGGGACCCTACAATGAGCAGTTCTTC
many	TRBV7-2	TRBD2	TRBJ2-7	CASSFKLAGVEQYF	TGTGCCAGCAGCTTTAAACTAGCGGGAGTCGAGCAGTACTTC
.	TRBV11-2	.	TRBJ1-4	CASSLRGSTNEKLFF	TGTGCCAGCAGCCTGAGGGGTTCAACTAATGAAAAACTGTTTTTT
.	TRBV5-1	.	TRBJ2-3	CASSLPQGKTETQYF	TGCGCCAGCAGCTTGCCCCAGGGTAAAACAGAGACGCAGTATTTT
few	TRBV2	.	TRBJ1-2	CASSERATDYGYTF	TGTGCCAGCAGTGAACGGGCGACGGACTATGGCTACACCTTC
.	TRBV20-1	.	TRBJ1-2	CSARQAYGYTF	TGCAGTGCTAGACAGGCCTATGGCTACACCTTC
.	TRBV20-1	.	TRBJ1-5	CSASARAYSNQPQHF	TGCAGTGCGAGTGCCAGGGCCTATAGCAATCAGCCCCAGCATTTT
.	TRBV6-5	.	TRBJ1-5	CASSYSPDSFNQPQHF	TGTGCCAGCAGTTACTCCCCGGACAGCTTCAATCAGCCCCAGCATTTT